This T cell receptor beta chain emerged from a study of blood T cell repertoires in COVID-19. There are 11 residues in the CDR3. Trimming stripped 3 bases from V and 11 bases from J, with 10 bases between. This clone has only a few counts. Per the original data handling: Estimation of nucleated cell counts was performed using reference gene primer amplification. The method was immunoSEQ multiplex PCR; TCRdb's version includes in-frame clones alone and lacks a portion of them. V and J calls and clone size are as listed in that table; D and trimming were resolved from the DNA. Of 400,000 or so clones in the sample, 70% to 90% were seen once.

The sequence derives from a woman between 40 and 55 years old with COVID-19, enrolled during active disease. The chain couples TRBV12-3 or TRBV12-4 to TRBJ1-1, with unresolved D. Sequenced: peripheral blood. The CDR3 reads CASSFGNRAFF. In DNA, the CDR3 is TGTGCCAGCAGTTTCGGGAATCGGGCTTTCTTT.